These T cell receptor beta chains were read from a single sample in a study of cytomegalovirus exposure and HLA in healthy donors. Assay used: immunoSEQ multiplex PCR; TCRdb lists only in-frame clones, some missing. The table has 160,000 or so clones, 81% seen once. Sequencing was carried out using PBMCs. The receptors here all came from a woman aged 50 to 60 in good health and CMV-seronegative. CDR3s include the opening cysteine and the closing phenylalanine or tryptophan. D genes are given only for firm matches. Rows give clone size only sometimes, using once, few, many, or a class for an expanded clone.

CDR3nt: TGTGCCATCAGCGAGCCTGTGACAGGGAATGGCTACACCTTC
CDR3aa: CAISEPVTGNGYTF
d_gene: TRBD1
v_gene: TRBV10-3
j_gene: TRBJ1-2
abundance: -

CDR3nt: TGTGCCAGCAGCTTTTACGCTAATGCCCAGTACTTC
CDR3aa: CASSFYANAQYF
d_gene: -
v_gene: TRBV5-6
j_gene: TRBJ2-5
abundance: -

CDR3nt: TGCGCCAGCAGCCAAGATCTTTTCGGGCTAGCGGGGGGCCGAGAGCAGTTCTTC
CDR3aa: CASSQDLFGLAGGREQFF
d_gene: TRBD2
v_gene: TRBV4-1
j_gene: TRBJ2-1
abundance: -

CDR3nt: TGCGCCAGCAGTGCCGGGACTAGCGGATACAATGAGCAGTTCTTC
CDR3aa: CASSAGTSGYNEQFF
d_gene: TRBD2
v_gene: TRBV10-1
j_gene: TRBJ2-1
abundance: -

CDR3nt: TGTGCCAGTAGTATACCAGGGGCAGATACGCAGTATTTT
CDR3aa: CASSIPGADTQYF
d_gene: -
v_gene: TRBV19
j_gene: TRBJ2-3
abundance: -

CDR3nt: TGCGCCAGCAGCCAAGAGGAGCGGGGGGCTACCTACGAGCAGTACTTC
CDR3aa: CASSQEERGATYEQYF
d_gene: TRBD2
v_gene: TRBV4-1
j_gene: TRBJ2-7
abundance: once

CDR3nt: TGCGCCAGCAGCTTTGTAATCCAGCGGGGGAACTCCTACGAGCAGTACTTC
CDR3aa: CASSFVIQRGNSYEQYF
d_gene: TRBD2
v_gene: TRBV5-1
j_gene: TRBJ2-7
abundance: -

CDR3nt: TGTGCCAGCAGCTTAGGGGGGCAGGGGTTCGAGCAGTACTTC
CDR3aa: CASSLGGQGFEQYF
d_gene: -
v_gene: TRBV7-2
j_gene: TRBJ2-7
abundance: once

CDR3nt: TGTGCCAGCAGCGTGGGGACTAGCGGGAGCCACGAGCAGTACTTC
CDR3aa: CASSVGTSGSHEQYF
d_gene: TRBD2
v_gene: TRBV9
j_gene: TRBJ2-7
abundance: -

CDR3nt: TGTGCCAGCAGTCCGGGGACAGGGGGTTACGAGCAGTACTTC
CDR3aa: CASSPGTGGYEQYF
d_gene: TRBD1
v_gene: TRBV27
j_gene: TRBJ2-7
abundance: -

CDR3nt: TGTGCCAGCAGCCCCGGGACAGGGATTTTCGATCAGCCCCAGCATTTT
CDR3aa: CASSPGTGIFDQPQHF
d_gene: TRBD1
v_gene: TRBV7-2
j_gene: TRBJ1-5
abundance: -

CDR3nt: TGTGCCGGACGAACAGGGGCAAGCTCCTACAATGAGCAGTTCTTC
CDR3aa: CAGRTGASSYNEQFF
d_gene: TRBD1
v_gene: TRBV30
j_gene: TRBJ2-1
abundance: -

CDR3nt: TGTGCCAGCAGGCTCCTGACAGGAAACACCATATATTTT
CDR3aa: CASRLLTGNTIYF
d_gene: -
v_gene: TRBV27
j_gene: TRBJ1-3
abundance: -

CDR3nt: TGTGCCTGGAGTCCGGGACAGGGGTTAAACACCGGGGAGCTGTTTTTT
CDR3aa: CAWSPGQGLNTGELFF
d_gene: TRBD1
v_gene: TRBV30
j_gene: TRBJ2-2
abundance: -

CDR3nt: TGTGCCAGCAGCTTCGGGAACACTGAAGCTTTCTTT
CDR3aa: CASSFGNTEAFF
d_gene: -
v_gene: TRBV5-6
j_gene: TRBJ1-1
abundance: -

CDR3nt: TGTGCCTGGAGCCCGACAGGGAAACATGGCTACACCTTC
CDR3aa: CAWSPTGKHGYTF
d_gene: TRBD1
v_gene: TRBV30
j_gene: TRBJ1-2
abundance: -